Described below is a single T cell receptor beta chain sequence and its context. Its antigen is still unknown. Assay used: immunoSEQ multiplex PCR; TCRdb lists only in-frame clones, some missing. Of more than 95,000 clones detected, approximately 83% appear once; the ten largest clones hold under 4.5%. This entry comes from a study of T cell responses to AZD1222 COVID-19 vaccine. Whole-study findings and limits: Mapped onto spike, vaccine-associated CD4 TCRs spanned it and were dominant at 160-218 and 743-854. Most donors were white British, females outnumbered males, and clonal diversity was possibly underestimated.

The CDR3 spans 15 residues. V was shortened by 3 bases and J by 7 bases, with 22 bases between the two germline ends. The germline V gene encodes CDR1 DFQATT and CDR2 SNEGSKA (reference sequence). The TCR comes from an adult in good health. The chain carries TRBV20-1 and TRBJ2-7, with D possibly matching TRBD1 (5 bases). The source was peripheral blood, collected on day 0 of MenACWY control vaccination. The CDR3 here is CSASSNLGAVWEQYF. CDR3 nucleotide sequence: TGCAGTGCTAGTTCTAATTTAGGGGCCGTTTGGGAGCAGTACTTC.